The 31 T cell receptor beta chains reported below all come from one sample, sequenced in a study of vaccination and CD4 T cells after COVID-19. Researchers used the Oncomine TCR Beta short-read assay to sequence DNA from cultured CD4+ T cells. TCRdb reprocessed the PCR reads via MiXCR and lists one record per CDR3 protein. The sample comprises about 17,000 distinct CDR3 sequences, about 40% of which are singletons, and 8.4% rests with the top ten. Antigens of these TCRs are unknown. As to treatment: approximately 10-day PBMC culture with coronavirus spike peptide pools or control peptides (ViraFEST assay). The sample taken for sequencing was CD4+ T cells from blood, cultured in vitro. The receptors were sampled from a human donor who had recovered from COVID-19.

About this clonotype: One end of the junction fails to match germline, which may point to a read error. The rearrangement uses TRBV7-7 and TRBJ2-5, with a possible D match to TRBD1 (5 bases). The length of the CDR3 is 14 residues. The germline V gene has CDR1 SSHAT and CDR2 FNYEAQ (reference sequence). The DNA for the CDR3 is TGTGCTAGCAGCTTAAAGGGGTATGGGGAGACCCAGTACTTC. It yields the protein CASSLKGYGETQYF.

The genes are TRBV12-3 or TRBV12-4 and TRBJ2-7; 10 bases line up with TRBD2. The CDR3 extends over 15 amino acids. With V trimmed by 5 bases and J by 2 bases, 6 bases remained unmatched. This chain's CDR3 is CASSGSLAGAYEQYF. CDR3 bases: TGTGCCAGCAGTGGTTCGCTAGCGGGAGCCTACGAGCAGTACTTC.

The rearrangement joins TRBV11-2 to TRBJ2-5; 13 nucleotides align to TRBD2. From germline, CDR1 is SGHAT and CDR2 FQNNGV. The length of the CDR3 is 14 residues. With V trimmed by 6 bases and J by 5 bases, 3 bases remained unmatched. CDR3 nucleotides: TGTGCCAGCAGTTTGACTAGCGGGGGGGAGACCCAGTACTTC. It translates to CASSLTSGGETQYF. Full variable domain (missing parts from reference TRBV11-2 and TRBJ2-5): EAGVAQSPRYKIIEKRQSVAFWCNPISGHATLYWYQQILGQGPKLLIQFQNNGVVDDSQLPKDRFSAERLKGVDSTLKIQPAKLEDSAVYLCASSLTSGGETQYFGPGTRLLVL.

The V and J genes are TRBV7-2 and TRBJ2-1; no reliable D call. Trimming took 5 bases from V and 0 from J, leaving 14 bases between them. Germline V gives CDR1 SGHTA, CDR2 FQGNSA. This CDR3 comprises 16 residues. CDR3 coding DNA: TGTGCCAGCAGCGGAATCAGGCCCAGCTCCTACAATGAGCAGTTCTTC. Encoded protein: CASSGIRPSSYNEQFF.

This clonotype has more than one count but fewer than ten. The chain links TRBV20-1 to TRBJ2-7; 8 bases map to TRBD2. The CDR3 is 14 amino acids. Trimming removed 3 bases from V and 6 bases from J; junction bases left unmatched: 10. Germline V gene lookup returns CDR1 DFQATT and CDR2 SNEGSKA (reference sequence). This CDR3 is CSARRLASLREQYF. The CDR3 nucleotides are TGCAGTGCTAGGAGACTAGCGTCTCTTCGCGAGCAGTACTTC.

This clonotype has a handful of counts. The J gene is TRBJ2-3, the V gene TRBV6-1; D unresolved. V was cut by 7 bases and J by 10 bases, with 15 bases left in between. Per germline, CDR1 MNHNS and CDR2 SASEGT. The CDR3 has 12 residues. CDR3 sequence: CASNIRVSAQYF. The DNA of the CDR3 is TGTGCCAGCAATATTAGGGTCTCTGCGCAGTATTTT.

This clonotype was seen more than once but under ten times. V gene TRBV7-6 combines with J gene TRBJ2-7, with 7 bases fitting TRBD2. This CDR3 is built from 17 residues. J was trimmed by 1 base and V by 2 bases; bases with no gene match: 11. CDR1 is SGHVS and CDR2 is FNYEAQ in the germline V gene. The CDR3 DNA reads as TGTGCCAGCAGCTTAACTACTAGCGTTCTGGTGTCCTACGAGCAGTACTTC. Amino acid sequence: CASSLTTSVLVSYEQYF.

This clonotype was counted a few times. The rearrangement joins TRBV7-3 to TRBJ2-7; 9 nucleotides agree with TRBD1. CDR1 and CDR2 (germline): SGHTA, FQGTGA. V gave up 6 bases and J gave up 3 bases; unmatched junction bases: 6. This CDR3 comprises 14 residues. DNA of the CDR3: TGTGCCAGCAGGTCGGGACAGGGAATCTACGAGCAGTACTTC. Amino acid sequence: CASRSGQGIYEQYF.

Only a few counts were recorded for this clonotype. The chain uses TRBV11-2 and TRBJ2-5; D remains ambiguous. This CDR3 comprises 13 residues. Trimming left V 2 bases short and J 2 bases short, with 6 bases between. The germline V gene has CDR1 SGHAT and CDR2 FQNNGV. Here the CDR3 DNA reads TGTGCCAGCAGCTTACAAGCGCAAGAGACCCAGTACTTC. Amino acid sequence: CASSLQAQETQYF.

This clonotype appeared a few times. J is TRBJ1-3 and V is TRBV20-1, with D possibly being TRBD1 (6 bases). This CDR3 is 15 amino acids long. V lost 5 bases and J 0 bases, leaving 14 bases between the germline ends. Germline-derived CDR1 and CDR2 are DFQATT and SNEGSKA (reference sequence). In DNA, the CDR3 is TGCAGTGCTCGAGGGGGGGCCTACTCTGGAAACACCATATATTTT. It specifies CSARGGAYSGNTIYF.

Only a few counts were recorded for this clonotype. The chain carries TRBV7-8 and TRBJ2-1, with TRBD1 matching 8 bases. With V trimmed by 4 bases and J by 6 bases, 5 bases remained unmatched. Germline V CDR1 and CDR2: SGHVS, FQNEAQ. The CDR3 consists of 14 residues. The CDR3 nucleotides are TGTGCCAGCAGCTCACGGACAGGGAGCAATGAGCAGTTCTTC. This sequence encodes CASSSRTGSNEQFF.

The chain joins TRBV4-1 to TRBJ2-5; 14 bases line up with TRBD2. The V gene's germline CDR1 is MGHRA and CDR2 YSYEKL. This CDR3 region has 20 residues. Trimming cost V 0 bases and J 2 bases; bases outside gene matches: 11. The CDR3 protein is CASSQEWRGLAGALQETQYF. The CDR3 DNA reads TGCGCCAGCAGCCAAGAATGGAGGGGACTAGCGGGAGCGCTACAAGAGACCCAGTACTTC.

The gene calls are TRBV2 and TRBJ2-1, with unresolved D. The CDR3 is 13 amino acids. V was clipped by 3 bases and J by 6 bases, with 9 bases between them. CDR1 SNHLY and CDR2 FYNNEI come from the germline V gene. CDR3 in DNA: TGTGCCAGCAGTGACGGTCTCGGCAATGAGCAGTTCTTC. It codes for CASSDGLGNEQFF. The variable domain in full, completed from reference TRBV2 and TRBJ2-1, reads EPEVTQTPSHQVTQMGQEVILRCVPISNHLYFYWYRQILGQKVEFLVSFYNNEISEKSEIFDDQFSVERPDGSNFTLKIRSTKLEDSAMYFCASSDGLGNEQFFGPGTRLTVL.

This sequence joins TRBV20-1 and TRBJ2-4; D is possibly TRBD1 (8 bases). V was cut by 1 base and J by 0 bases, with 16 bases left in between. This CDR3 is built from 17 residues. Germline V gene data show CDR1 as DFQATT and CDR2 as SNEGSKA (reference sequence). This CDR3 reads CSARANRGGLAKNIQYF. The CDR3, as DNA: TGCAGTGCTAGAGCCAACAGGGGGGGCCTAGCCAAAAACATTCAGTACTTC.

The genes are TRBV6-5 and TRBJ1-6, with D hard to call. V lost 2 bases and J 10 bases, leaving 12 bases between the germline ends. Germline CDR1 MNHEY, CDR2 SVGAGI. The CDR3 is 14 residues long. CDR3 sequence reads: CASSYRVSGSPLHF. The DNA of the CDR3 is TGTGCCAGCAGTTACAGGGTGTCCGGGTCACCCCTCCACTTT.

The chain links TRBV30 to TRBJ2-1; D is possibly TRBD2 (6 bases). The germline CDR1 and CDR2 sequences are GTSNPN and SVGIG (reference sequence). There are 12 residues in the CDR3. Trimming stripped 7 bases from V and 6 bases from J, with 13 bases between. The CDR3 loop reads CALREPGNEQFF. For the CDR3, the DNA is TGTGCCTTGCGGGAACCGGGCAATGAGCAGTTCTTC. The full variable domain, with the rest looked up from reference TRBV30 and TRBJ2-1, is SQTIHQWPATLVQPVGSPLSLECTVEGTSNPNLYWYRQAAGRGLQLLFYSVGIGQISSEVPQNLSASRPQDRQFILSSKKLLLSDSGFYLCALREPGNEQFFGPGTRLTVL.

J is TRBJ1-2 and V is TRBV3-1; D not certain. Germline values: CDR1 LGHDT, CDR2 YNNKEL (reference sequence). Trimming left V 1 base short and J 7 bases short, with 4 bases between. This CDR3 region has 11 residues. This CDR3 reads CASSQGVGYTF. CDR3 nucleotide sequence: TGTGCCAGCAGCCAAGGCGTTGGCTACACCTTC.

V gene TRBV6-2 or TRBV6-3 combines with J gene TRBJ2-3; the match to TRBD2 covers 7 bases. The CDR3 sequence is 14 residues long. From germline, CDR1 is MNHEY and CDR2 SVGEGT. Trimming at V came to 6 bases and at J to 2 bases, leaving 5 bases not matched to a gene. CDR3 sequence: CASRQGDYTDTQYF. The CDR3 DNA is TGTGCCAGCAGGCAAGGGGACTACACAGATACGCAGTATTTT.

The chain uses TRBV19 and TRBJ1-2; TRBD1 is a possible D gene (6 bases). The V gene's germline CDR1 is LNHDA and CDR2 SQIVND (reference sequence). Trimming removed 7 bases at V and 4 bases at J, with 13 bases between. This CDR3 is built from 13 residues. CDR3 DNA: TGTGCCAGTACCTTTATAGGGGGCTATGGCTACACCTTC. Encoded protein: CASTFIGGYGYTF.

The chain uses TRBV20-1 and TRBJ2-1; D possibly corresponds to TRBD1 (6 bases). Looked up from germline, CDR1 is DFQATT and CDR2 is SNEGSKA (reference sequence). Trimming left V 6 bases short and J 10 bases short, with 19 bases between. CDR3 size: 13 residues. The CDR3: CSARGPPVREQFF. CDR3 bases: TGCAGTGCCAGGGGACCACCTGTTAGGGAGCAGTTCTTC.

The chain employs TRBV6-1 and TRBJ2-7, with 8 positions matching TRBD1. Germline trimming cut 5 bases from V and 5 bases from J; bases unmatched to any gene: 5. CDR1 MNHNS and CDR2 SASEGT come from the germline V gene. The CDR3 consists of 13 residues. CDR3 nucleotide sequence: TGTGCCAGCAGTAGACAGGGGCAGGACGAGCAGTACTTC. Protein sequence: CASSRQGQDEQYF.

This clonotype showed up just a few times. The V and J genes are TRBV30 and TRBJ1-1; the D gene is possibly TRBD1 (5 bases). CDR1 GTSNPN and CDR2 SVGIG come from the germline V gene (reference sequence). V lost 0 bases to trimming and J lost 5 bases, with 22 bases between them. The CDR3 sequence is 17 residues long. CDR3 residues: CAWSVLSRPGRKTEAFF. The CDR3, as DNA: TGTGCCTGGAGTGTACTAAGTCGGCCAGGGAGGAAAACTGAAGCTTTCTTT.

The chain couples TRBV7-2 to TRBJ2-1, with 8 bases lining up with TRBD2. The CDR3 has 14 residues. Germline V lookup: CDR1 SGHTA, CDR2 FQGNSA. V shed 3 bases and J 6 bases; nucleotides not matched to a gene: 4. CDR3 amino acids: CASSFFGTSNEQFF. DNA of the CDR3: TGTGCCAGCAGCTTCTTCGGGACTAGCAATGAGCAGTTCTTC. Full variable domain (missing parts from reference TRBV7-2 and TRBJ2-1): GAGVSQSPSNKVTEKGKDVELRCDPISGHTALYWYRQSLGQGLEFLIYFQGNSAPDKSGLPSDRFSAERTGGSVSTLTIQRTQQEDSAVYLCASSFFGTSNEQFFGPGTRLTVL.

This chain uses TRBV6-2 or TRBV6-3 with TRBJ2-6; D is perhaps TRBD1 (6 bases). The CDR3 is 15 amino acids. Germline V gene sequence: CDR1 MNHEY, CDR2 SVGEGT. Between the trimmed V and J ends, which lost 5 bases and 3 bases, there was a span of 11 bases. CDR3 protein: CASSPGQSGANVLTF. CDR3 sequence (DNA): TGTGCCAGCAGTCCTGGACAGAGTGGGGCCAACGTCCTGACTTTC.

This rearrangement joins TRBV28 to TRBJ2-3; 11 bases are shared with TRBD2. Germline CDR1 reads MDHEN; CDR2 reads SYDVKM. J lost 2 bases, V lost 5 bases, and 9 bases had no gene match. This CDR3 spans 17 amino acids. The CDR3 DNA reads TGTGCCAGCAGTACCTTCACTAGCGGGAGAACCACAGATACGCAGTATTTT. It is translated as CASSTFTSGRTTDTQYF. Based on the CDR3 plus reference TRBV28 and TRBJ2-3, the full variable domain is DVKVTQSSRYLVKRTGEKVFLECVQDMDHENMFWYRQDPGLGLRLIYFSYDVKMKEKGDIPEGYSVSREKKERFSLILESASTNQTSMYLCASSTFTSGRTTDTQYFGPGTRLTVL.

This clonotype has just a few counts. V usage is TRBV6-1 and J usage is TRBJ2-3; TRBD1 might be the D (5 bases). V gave up 6 bases and J gave up 2 bases, with 15 bases separating them. The CDR3 is 15 residues long. CDR1 is MNHNS, CDR2 SASEGT, per germline. CDR3 protein: CASSPWGENTDTQYF. DNA for the CDR3: TGTGCCAGCAGCCCGTGGGGCGAAAACACAGATACGCAGTATTTT.

By share, this clonotype counts as medium-sized. This chain joins TRBV7-3 and TRBJ2-1, with TRBD2 matching over 11 bases. Germline lookup yields CDR1 SGHTA and CDR2 FQGTGA. The CDR3 has 15 residues. With V trimmed by 6 bases and J by 4 bases, 5 bases remained unmatched. The CDR3 protein is CASSLGLAGYNEQFF. The CDR3 DNA is TGTGCCAGCAGTCTCGGACTAGCGGGTTACAATGAGCAGTTCTTC.

V usage is TRBV28 and J usage is TRBJ1-1; TRBD1 is a possible D gene (6 bases). CDR1 is MDHEN, CDR2 SYDVKM, per germline. Trimming pared 3 bases from V and 9 bases from J, leaving 17 bases between. The CDR3 is 14 residues long. CDR3 sequence: CASSLRAGEVKAFF. DNA for the CDR3: TGTGCCAGCAGTTTGAGGGCAGGGGAGGTGAAAGCTTTCTTT.

The chain recombines TRBV20-1 with TRBJ2-6; D uncertain. CDR1 DFQATT and CDR2 SNEGSKA come from the germline V gene (reference sequence). There are 16 residues in the CDR3. Trimming took off 3 bases at V and 0 bases at J, with 12 bases between the two ends. The CDR3 here is CSASGLPFSGANVLTF. DNA for the CDR3: TGCAGTGCTAGCGGGCTACCTTTCTCTGGGGCCAACGTCCTGACTTTC.

The chain couples TRBV19 to TRBJ2-3; D is unresolved. Trimming left V 10 bases short and J 11 bases short, with 16 bases between. CDR3 length: 11 residues. Per the germline V gene, CDR1 is LNHDA and CDR2 is SQIVND (reference sequence). The CDR3 sequence is CATQSLDKQYF. The CDR3 DNA follows: TGTGCCACCCAGTCCCTTGACAAGCAGTATTTT.

V is TRBV28 and J is TRBJ1-2, with no clear D. The V and J ends lost 8 bases and 9 bases respectively, with 16 bases between them. CDR1 and CDR2 (germline): MDHEN, SYDVKM. The CDR3 runs to 12 residues. The CDR3 sequence: CASSFKSGSYTF. CDR3 DNA sequence: TGTGCCAGCTCCTTCAAGAGTGGTAGCTACACCTTC.